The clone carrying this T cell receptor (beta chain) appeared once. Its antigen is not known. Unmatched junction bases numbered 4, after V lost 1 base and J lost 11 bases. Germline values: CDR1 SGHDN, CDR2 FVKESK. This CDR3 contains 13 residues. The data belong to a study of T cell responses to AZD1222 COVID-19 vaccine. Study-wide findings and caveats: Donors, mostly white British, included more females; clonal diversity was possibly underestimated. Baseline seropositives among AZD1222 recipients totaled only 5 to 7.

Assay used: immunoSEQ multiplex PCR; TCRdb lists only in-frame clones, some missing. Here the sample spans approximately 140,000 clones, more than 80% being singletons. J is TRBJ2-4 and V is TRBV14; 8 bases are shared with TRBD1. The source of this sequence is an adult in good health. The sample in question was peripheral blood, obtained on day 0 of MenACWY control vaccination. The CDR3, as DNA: TGTGCCAGCAGCCAAGGGAGACAGGGGTTTCAGTACTTC. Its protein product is CASSQGRQGFQYF.